Listed below are T cell receptor beta chains from one sample, sequenced in a study of CD8+ T cells in alopecia areata. The table came from immunoSEQ multiplex PCR; TCRdb's copy has only in-frame clones and leaves some out. The data contain 95,000 to 120,000 clones, roughly 50% of them singletons. The sequenced sample was CD4+ T cells sorted from blood, obtained at week 24, from a patient treated with tofacitinib. The origin of the receptors is a human donor with alopecia areata. CDR3s include the opening cysteine and the closing phenylalanine or tryptophan. A D gene is named only where the DNA matches it firmly. Rows may omit the clone size; those that give it use once, few, many or a size class.

TRBJ1-5,15,-,TRBV2,-,TGTGCCAGCAGCGGGACAACCCTAAGCAATCAGCCCCAGCATTTT,CASSGTTLSNQPQHF
TRBJ1-5,14,-,TRBV30,TRBD1,TGTGCCTGGAGAACAGGGGGCGGCAATCAGCCCCAGCATTTT,CAWRTGGGNQPQHF
TRBJ1-1,14,-,TRBV5-1,-,TGCGCCAGCAGCTCTCTGGGGGCGGACACTGAAGCTTTCTTT,CASSSLGADTEAFF
TRBJ2-5,14,few,TRBV29-1,-,TGCAGCGTTGGTCAGGGTTGGGACCAAGAGACCCAGTACTTC,CSVGQGWDQETQYF
TRBJ1-1,13,-,TRBV5-1,-,TGCGCCAGCACATTTGGGTCCAACACTGAAGCTTTCTTT,CASTFGSNTEAFF
TRBJ2-3,13,-,TRBV9,TRBD1,TGTGCCAGCAGCGGCGAGGGGGCTGGTACGCAGTATTTT,CASSGEGAGTQYF
TRBJ2-5,13,few,TRBV29-1,TRBD2,TGCAGCGTTACCGCGACTAGCGAAAAGACCCAGTACTTC,CSVTATSEKTQYF
TRBJ2-3,19,few,TRBV4-1,TRBD2,TGCGCCAGCAGCCAAACTATAGCGGGGGGCCCTCGAAGGACAGATACGCAGTATTTT,CASSQTIAGGPRRTDTQYF
TRBJ1-1,13,-,TRBV27,-,TGTGCCAGCAACGAGCAGGGGACAAGTGAAGCCTTCTTT,CASNEQGTSEAFF
TRBJ1-1,11,-,TRBV7-2,-,TGTGCCAGCAGCTCGTACACTGAAGCTTTCTTT,CASSSYTEAFF
TRBJ1-1,12,-,TRBV5-6,-,TGTGCCAGCAGCTGGGGGGACTCGGAGGGGCTCTTT,CASSWGDSEGLF
TRBJ1-2,10,few,TRBV2,-,TGTGCCAGCAGTGTAGATGGCTACACCTTC,CASSVDGYTF
TRBJ1-3,13,few,TRBV29-1,-,TGCAGCGTTGCCGCAGGGGTCGGAAACACCATATATTTT,CSVAAGVGNTIYF
TRBJ2-7,15,-,TRBV25-1,TRBD2,TGTGCCAGCAGTCCCCCGGGGGGGAACTCCTACGAGCAGTACTTC,CASSPPGGNSYEQYF
TRBJ2-7,18,few,TRBV23-1,-,TGCGCCAGCAGTCATACAACTAGACGGACCCTCAGCTCCTACGAGCAGTACTTC,CASSHTTRRTLSSYEQYF
TRBJ2-5,13,-,TRBV30,TRBD2,TGTGCCTGGGCCTACGGGGGGGGAGAGACCCAGTACTTC,CAWAYGGGETQYF
TRBJ2-7,15,few,TRBV7-2,-,TGTGCCAGCAGCTTAATTCGGGCTGGAAACTACGAGCAGTACTTC,CASSLIRAGNYEQYF
TRBJ2-5,14,-,TRBV30,-,TGTGCCTGGAGTGTACTTTCTAGACAAGAGACCCAGTACTTC,CAWSVLSRQETQYF
TRBJ2-5,12,many,TRBV10-3,-,TGTGCCATCAGCGGCCCGAAAGAGACCCAGTACTTC,CAISGPKETQYF
TRBJ1-1,14,few,TRBV9,-,TGTGCCAGCAGCGTAGATCCGAGGAACACTGAAGCTTTCTTT,CASSVDPRNTEAFF
TRBJ1-5,14,-,TRBV10-3,-,TGTGCCATCAGTGAGGTGACAGGCAATCAGCCCCAGCATTTT,CAISEVTGNQPQHF
TRBJ1-1,14,-,TRBV7-9,TRBD1,TGTGCCAGCAGCTTAGGGACAGGGGAAACTGAAGCTTTCTTT,CASSLGTGETEAFF
TRBJ2-7,12,few,TRBV29-1,TRBD1,TGCAGCGTTGATTCAGGGGGCTACGAGCAGTACTTC,CSVDSGGYEQYF
TRBJ2-5,14,-,TRBV23-1,TRBD1,TGCGCCAGCGGTATCAAGGGACAGCAAGAGACCCAGTACTTC,CASGIKGQQETQYF
TRBJ1-2,14,few,TRBV29-1,-,TGCAGCGTTACCCCCCTCGGGAGTAGATATGGCTACACCTTC,CSVTPLGSRYGYTF
TRBJ2-1,17,few,TRBV11-2,-,TGTGCCAGCAGGACCCCAGTCGTCAGGGCGCCATACAATGAGCAGTTCTTC,CASRTPVVRAPYNEQFF
TRBJ2-4,14,-,TRBV9,-,TGTGCCAGCAGCGTAGATCGGTTTAAAAACATTCAGTACTTC,CASSVDRFKNIQYF
TRBJ2-4,16,-,TRBV4-3,-,TGCGCCAGCAGCCAAGATGGGCCCGCAGCCAAAAACATTCAGTACTTC,CASSQDGPAAKNIQYF
TRBJ2-5,15,-,TRBV10-3,TRBD2,TGTGCCACCCGGCGGGAGGGAGCGTTCGGCGAGACCCAGTACTTC,CATRREGAFGETQYF
TRBJ1-5,13,-,TRBV29-1,TRBD1,TGCAGCGTTGCAGGGGGGTTCGGACAGCCCCAGCATTTT,CSVAGGFGQPQHF
TRBJ1-1,14,few,TRBV7-2,-,TGTGCCAGCAGCTTAATTGGCGGGAACACTGAAGCTTTCTTT,CASSLIGGNTEAFF
TRBJ2-7,13,-,TRBV10-3,TRBD2,TGTGTCTCGACTAGCGGGGGCTCCTACGAGCAGTACTTC,CVSTSGGSYEQYF
TRBJ1-2,13,-,TRBV5-1,-,TGCGCCAGCAGCGTGGATGGAGAAGCTGGCTACACCTTC,CASSVDGEAGYTF
TRBJ1-2,11,few,TRBV29-1,-,TGCAGCGTTGAAGATGGTGGTGGCTACACCTTC,CSVEDGGGYTF
TRBJ1-2,13,-,TRBV30,-,TGTGCCTGGAGTACCTTCGGGGGAAACGGCTACACCTTC,CAWSTFGGNGYTF
TRBJ1-2,13,-,TRBV5-1,-,TGCGCCAGCAGCTTGGGGGGCCCTTATGGCTACACCTTC,CASSLGGPYGYTF
TRBJ1-1,12,-,TRBV29-1,-,TGCAGCGTTGGTGGAGTGAACACTGAAGCTTTCTTT,CSVGGVNTEAFF
TRBJ2-7,15,few,TRBV5-6,TRBD2,TGTGCCAGCAGCAGACTAGCGGGGGGGACCTACGAGCAGTACTTC,CASSRLAGGTYEQYF
TRBJ2-3,15,-,TRBV27,TRBD1,TGTGCCAGCAGGAGAGTCGACAGGGGCGGAGATACGCAGTATTTT,CASRRVDRGGDTQYF
TRBJ2-5,14,-,TRBV7-2,TRBD2,TGTGCCAGCAGCTGGGGCGGGGGTCAAGAGACCCAGTACTTC,CASSWGGGQETQYF
TRBJ2-5,13,-,TRBV5-4,-,TGTGCCAGCAGCCTACTGACCCAAGAGACCCAGTACTTC,CASSLLTQETQYF
TRBJ1-2,16,-,TRBV27,TRBD1,TGTGCCAGCAGTCCGGAACGCGGACAGGGGGCTAGTGGCTACACCTTC,CASSPERGQGASGYTF